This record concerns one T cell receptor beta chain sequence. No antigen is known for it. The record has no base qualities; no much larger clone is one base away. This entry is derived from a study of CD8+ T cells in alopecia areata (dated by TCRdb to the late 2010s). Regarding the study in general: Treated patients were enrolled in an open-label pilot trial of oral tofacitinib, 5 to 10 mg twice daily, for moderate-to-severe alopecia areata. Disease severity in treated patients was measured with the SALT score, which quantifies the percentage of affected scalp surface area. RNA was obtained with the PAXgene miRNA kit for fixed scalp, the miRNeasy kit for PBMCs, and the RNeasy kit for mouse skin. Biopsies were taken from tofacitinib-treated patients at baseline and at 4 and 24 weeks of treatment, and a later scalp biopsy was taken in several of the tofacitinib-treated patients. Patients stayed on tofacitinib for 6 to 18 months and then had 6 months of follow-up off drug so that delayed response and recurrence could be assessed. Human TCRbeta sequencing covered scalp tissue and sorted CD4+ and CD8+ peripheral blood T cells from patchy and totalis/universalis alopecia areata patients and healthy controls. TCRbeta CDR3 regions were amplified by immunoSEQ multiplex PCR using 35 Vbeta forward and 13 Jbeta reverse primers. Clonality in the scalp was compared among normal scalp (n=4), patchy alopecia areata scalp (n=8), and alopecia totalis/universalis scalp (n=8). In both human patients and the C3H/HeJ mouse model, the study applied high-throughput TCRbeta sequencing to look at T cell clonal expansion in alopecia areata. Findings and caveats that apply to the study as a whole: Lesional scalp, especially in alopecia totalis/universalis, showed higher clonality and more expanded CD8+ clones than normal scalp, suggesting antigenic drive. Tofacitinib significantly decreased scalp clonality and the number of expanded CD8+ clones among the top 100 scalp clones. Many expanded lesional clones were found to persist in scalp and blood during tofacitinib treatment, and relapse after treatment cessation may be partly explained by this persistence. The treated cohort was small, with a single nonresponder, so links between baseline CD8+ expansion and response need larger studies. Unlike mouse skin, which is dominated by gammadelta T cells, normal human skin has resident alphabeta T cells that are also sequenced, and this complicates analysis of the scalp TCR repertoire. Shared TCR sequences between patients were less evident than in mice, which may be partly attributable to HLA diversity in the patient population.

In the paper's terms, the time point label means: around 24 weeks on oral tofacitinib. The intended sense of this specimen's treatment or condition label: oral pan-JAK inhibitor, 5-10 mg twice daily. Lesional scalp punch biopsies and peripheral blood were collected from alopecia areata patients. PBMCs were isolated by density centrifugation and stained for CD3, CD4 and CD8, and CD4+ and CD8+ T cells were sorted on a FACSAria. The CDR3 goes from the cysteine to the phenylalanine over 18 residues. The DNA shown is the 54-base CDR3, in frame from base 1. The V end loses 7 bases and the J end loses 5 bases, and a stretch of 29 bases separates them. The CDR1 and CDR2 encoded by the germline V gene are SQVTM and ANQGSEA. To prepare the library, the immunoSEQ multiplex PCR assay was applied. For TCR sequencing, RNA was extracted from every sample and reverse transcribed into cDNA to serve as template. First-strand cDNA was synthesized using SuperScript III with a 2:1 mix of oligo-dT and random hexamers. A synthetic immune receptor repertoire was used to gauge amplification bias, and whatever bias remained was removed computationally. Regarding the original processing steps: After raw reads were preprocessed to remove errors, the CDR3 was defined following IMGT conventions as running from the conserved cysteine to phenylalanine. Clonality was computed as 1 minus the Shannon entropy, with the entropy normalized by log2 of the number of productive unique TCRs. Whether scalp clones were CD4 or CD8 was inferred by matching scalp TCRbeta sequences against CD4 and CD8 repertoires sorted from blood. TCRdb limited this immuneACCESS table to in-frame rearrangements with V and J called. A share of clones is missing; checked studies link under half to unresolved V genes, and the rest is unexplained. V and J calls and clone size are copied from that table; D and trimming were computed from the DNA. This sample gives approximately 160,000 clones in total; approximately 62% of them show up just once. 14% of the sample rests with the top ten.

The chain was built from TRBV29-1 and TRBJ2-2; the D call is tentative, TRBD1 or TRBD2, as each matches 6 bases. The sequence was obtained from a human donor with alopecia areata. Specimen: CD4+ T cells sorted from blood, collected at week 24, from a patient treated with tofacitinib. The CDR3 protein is CSEREPLRERRGTGELFF. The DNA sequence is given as TGCAGCGAACGGGAACCCCTTAGAGAGCGGAGGGGGACCGGGGAGCTGTTTTTT.